This entry lists 18 T cell receptor beta chains sequenced from one sample in a study of T-cell memory formation after mild COVID-19. TCRdb used MiXCR to reprocess the 5' RACE reads, holding one entry per CDR3 protein. Among approximately 560,000 distinct CDR3 sequences, 17% were seen once, and the ten largest hold about 7.4%. Source material: PBMCs or a T cell subset sorted from them (not recorded which). The receptors were gathered from an adult woman who had mild COVID-19 (a few samples of this study predate the infection). Cell type and time point are not known.

V and J are TRBV4-1 and TRBJ2-7; D may be TRBD2 (6 bases). The CDR3 has 16 residues. Trimming cost V 3 bases and J 5 bases, with 20 bases left between them. Germline-derived CDR1 and CDR2 are MGHRA and YSYEKL. The CDR3 region is CASSQEPGLSLHEQYF. Written as DNA, the CDR3 is TGCGCCAGCAGCCAGGAGCCGGGACTCAGCCTCCACGAGCAGTACTTC.

This clonotype was detected a few times. J is TRBJ1-5 and V is TRBV9; possibly TRBD1 for D (6 bases). Trimming shortened V by 6 bases and J by 4 bases, and 29 bases separated the two germline ends. CDR1 and CDR2 (germline): SGDLS, YYNGEE. This CDR3 has 19 amino acids. The CDR3 here is CASNKRIDGRVRGNQPQHF. In DNA, the CDR3 is TGTGCCAGCAACAAAAGGATCGATGGCAGGGTGAGGGGGAATCAGCCCCAGCATTTT.

The chain recombines TRBV9 with TRBJ2-5, with D maybe TRBD1 (5 bases). With 0 bases removed from V and 4 bases from J, the gap between germline ends came to 19 bases. Germline lookup yields CDR1 SGDLS and CDR2 YYNGEE. There are 17 residues in the CDR3. CDR3: CASSVEAGSSLGETQYF. CDR3 DNA: TGTGCCAGCAGCGTAGAGGCAGGGTCATCCCTGGGAGAGACCCAGTACTTC. Full variable domain (remainder filled in from reference TRBV9 and TRBJ2-5): DSGVTQTPKHLITATGQRVTLRCSPRSGDLSVYWYQQSLDQGLQFLIQYYNGEERAKGNILERFSAQQFPDLHSELNLSSLELGDSALYFCASSVEAGSSLGETQYFGPGTRLLVL.

The J gene is TRBJ2-1, the V gene TRBV12-3 or TRBV12-4; 10 bases agree with TRBD1. J was trimmed by 1 base and V by 6 bases; bases with no gene match: 3. This CDR3 comprises 15 residues. The CDR3, as DNA: TGTGCCAGCAGATCGGACAGGGGGTCCTACAATGAGCAGTTCTTC. It specifies CASRSDRGSYNEQFF.

The chain couples TRBV7-8 to TRBJ2-3; 8 nucleotides align to TRBD2. V lost 5 bases and J lost 6; bases outside the gene matches: 13. CDR3 length: 16 amino acids. Germline lookup yields CDR1 SGHVS and CDR2 FQNEAQ. The CDR3 DNA reads TGTGCCAGCAGCCTTTATCGGGGGGGTGGGGCCGATACGCAGTATTTT. Translation: CASSLYRGGGADTQYF.

This clonotype was seen more than once but under ten times. The chain employs TRBV7-6 and TRBJ2-1, with 8 bases that match TRBD2. After removal of 11 bases from V and 8 bases from J, the junction contained 23 bases not matched to a gene. The CDR3 totals 17 residues. The germline V gene encodes CDR1 SGHVS and CDR2 FNYEAQ. CDR3 sequence (DNA): TGTGCCTCATACGCGGGAGGCGCGGGATTCAGGGCCCATGAGCAGTTCTTC. Its translation: CASYAGGAGFRAHEQFF.

The sample holds a few counts of this clonotype. The V call is TRBV12-3 or TRBV12-4, the J call TRBJ1-2; D is undetermined. V was trimmed by 5 bases and J by 1 base, leaving 8 bases between them. The CDR3 consists of 13 residues. The CDR3 is CASSGSFNYGYTF. The DNA for the CDR3 is TGTGCCAGCAGTGGGTCCTTTAACTATGGCTACACCTTC.

This clonotype came up a few times. The chain couples TRBV20-1 to TRBJ2-2, with a weak D call TRBD1 (7 bases). Germline V gene data show CDR1 as DFQATT and CDR2 as SNEGSKA (reference sequence). The CDR3 consists of 14 residues. V was clipped by 0 bases and J by 6 bases, with 11 bases between them. CDR3 loop: CSARDRRGAGELFF. DNA for the CDR3: TGCAGTGCTAGAGATCGCAGGGGGGCCGGGGAGCTGTTTTTT.

This clonotype has a handful of counts. V usage is TRBV6-5 and J usage is TRBJ2-5; 10 nucleotides agree with TRBD2. This CDR3 is built from 19 residues. From germline, CDR1 is MNHEY and CDR2 SVGAGI. The ends lost 2 bases at V and 4 bases at J; junction bases unmatched: 16. CDR3 sequence: CASSYGDRGLAGAVETQYF. In nucleotides, the CDR3 is TGTGCCAGCAGTTACGGAGATCGAGGGCTAGCGGGAGCGGTAGAGACCCAGTACTTC.

This clonotype has at least ten counts. J is TRBJ2-2 and V is TRBV15; 7 bases align to TRBD1. Germline-derived CDR1 and CDR2 are LNHNV and YYDKDF (reference sequence). This CDR3 spans 14 amino acids. Unmatched junction bases numbered 1, after V lost 0 bases and J lost 6 bases. The CDR3 nucleotides are TGTGCCACCAGCAGAGATCAGGGGGCCGGGGAGCTGTTTTTT. Protein: CATSRDQGAGELFF.

This clonotype was counted between two and nine times. This chain uses TRBV13 with TRBJ2-1, with TRBD2 as a possible D gene (6 bases). V lost 6 bases and J 10 bases, leaving 10 bases between the germline ends. Germline CDR1 reads PRHDT; CDR2 reads FYEKMQ (reference sequence). This CDR3 region has 11 residues. In DNA, the CDR3 is TGTGCCAGCAGACACGCGGGGGAGCAGTTCTTC. Translation: CASRHAGEQFF.

This clonotype was detected a few times. The V gene is TRBV19, the J gene TRBJ1-5; possible D gene TRBD1, 5 bases. V gave up 4 bases and J gave up 5 bases, with 24 bases separating them. CDR1 is LNHDA and CDR2 is SQIVND in the germline V gene (reference sequence). The CDR3 consists of 18 residues. Written as DNA, the CDR3 is TGTGCCAGTAGTAGCTACCCCTCAGGGACGGAGGAGTATCAGCCCCAGCATTTT. It specifies CASSSYPSGTEEYQPQHF. The full variable domain, with the rest looked up from reference TRBV19 and TRBJ1-5, is DGGITQSPKYLFRKEGQNVTLSCEQNLNHDAMYWYRQDPGQGLRLIYYSQIVNDFQKGDIAEGYSVSREKKESFPLTVTSAQKNPTAFYLCASSSYPSGTEEYQPQHFGDGTRLSIL.

This clonotype was counted a few times. DNA of the CDR3: TGTGCCAGCAGCCAAGATACCAGCCCAAACACCATATATTTT. Residues: CASSQDTSPNTIYF. The rearrangement uses TRBV4-2 and TRBJ1-3; no reliable D call. Trimming took off 0 bases at V and 6 bases at J, with 9 bases between the two ends. The germline CDR1 and CDR2 sequences are LGHNA and YNFKEQ. This CDR3 has 14 residues.

V is TRBV13 and J is TRBJ1-1, with D maybe TRBD1 (5 bases). The CDR3 has 16 amino acids. Per germline, CDR1 PRHDT and CDR2 FYEKMQ (reference sequence). Trimming took 1 base from V and 0 from J, leaving 12 bases between them. The CDR3 region is CASSLVWGTLNTEAFF. CDR3 coding DNA: TGTGCCAGCAGCTTAGTTTGGGGGACCCTGAACACTGAAGCTTTCTTT.

This clonotype was observed a few times. The rearrangement joins TRBV12-3 or TRBV12-4 to TRBJ2-1; 12 nucleotides agree with TRBD2. The CDR3 is 15 amino acids. V shed 3 bases, J shed 6 bases, and the junction held 3 bases outside the gene matches. The CDR3 loop is CASSFSSGRANEQFF. The CDR3 nucleotides are TGTGCCAGCAGTTTTTCTAGCGGGAGGGCCAATGAGCAGTTCTTC.

The chain recombines TRBV6-1 with TRBJ2-5, with 9 bases aligning to TRBD2. Germline V gene data show CDR1 as MNHNS and CDR2 as SASEGT. V shed 5 bases and J 7 bases; nucleotides not matched to a gene: 14. CDR3 size: 16 residues. CDR3 DNA: TGTGCCAGCAGTAGGGCCGGGACTAGCCGAGCTGGGACCCAGTACTTC. Its translation is CASSRAGTSRAGTQYF.

This clonotype was observed a handful of times. The rearrangement uses TRBV7-8 and TRBJ2-2; D is perhaps TRBD2 (5 bases). Germline V gene sequence: CDR1 SGHVS, CDR2 FQNEAQ. The ends were cut back, 2 bases at V and 3 bases at J, with 16 bases in the middle. The CDR3 contains 17 residues. The CDR3 spells CASSLTGSPPHTGELFF. The CDR3 DNA follows: TGTGCCAGCAGCTTAACGGGAAGTCCGCCTCACACCGGGGAGCTGTTTTTT. Full variable domain (missing parts from reference TRBV7-8 and TRBJ2-2): GAGVSQSPRYKVAKRGQDVALRCDPISGHVSLFWYQQALGQGPEFLTYFQNEAQLDKSGLPSDRFFAERPEGSVSTLKIQRTQQEDSAVYLCASSLTGSPPHTGELFFGEGSRLTVL.

This clonotype was seen ten or more times. The V and J genes are TRBV7-2 and TRBJ2-3; D not certain. The length of the CDR3 is 16 residues. Germline V gives CDR1 SGHTA, CDR2 FQGNSA. Trimming removed 2 bases from V and 0 bases from J, with 12 bases in between. In DNA form, the CDR3 reads TGTGCCAGCAGCTTAATTGGAGCTTTTAGCACAGATACGCAGTATTTT. This gives the protein CASSLIGAFSTDTQYF.